One sample yielded the 29 T cell receptor beta chains listed below, sequenced in a study of T cell responses to AZD1222 COVID-19 vaccine (dated by TCRdb to the early 2020s). The library came from the immunoSEQ multiplex PCR assay. TCRdb carries this immuneACCESS record with in-frame sequences only. Its versions omit some clonotypes, under half of them owing to an unresolved V gene in the studies checked, with the rest unexplained. Within this sample are some 150,000 clones, with 85% to 95% of them counted one time only. Of the sample, around 0.9% is held by the ten largest clones. Reading the label with the study, this specimen's time point is: baseline before first vaccination. The sequencing here drew on peripheral blood, taken on day 0 of AZD1222 vaccination. All receptors derive from an adult in good health.

This clone was counted once. The J gene is TRBJ1-5, the V gene TRBV19; perhaps TRBD1 as D (5 bases). The germline V gene has CDR1 LNHDA and CDR2 SQIVND (reference sequence). Trimming took off 5 bases at V and 5 bases at J, with 10 bases between the two ends. The CDR3 has 13 residues. The CDR3 region is CASSPSGYQPQHF. CDR3 bases: TGTGCCAGTAGTCCCTCAGGGTATCAGCCCCAGCATTTT.

The genes are TRBV12-2 and TRBJ1-5; the table's TRBD1 call for D was not verified on the DNA. TRBV12-2 is designated a pseudogene. CDR3 length: 18 residues. The CDR3 region is CASRLVSPPGTGVQPQHF. The CDR3 DNA reads as TGTGCAAGTCGCTTAGTCAGCCCGCCGGGGACAGGGGTTCAGCCCCAGCATTTT.

V is TRBV7-2 and J is TRBJ2-3, with D unclear. V was shortened by 7 bases and J by 1 base, with 9 bases between the two germline ends. Per germline, CDR1 SGHTA and CDR2 FQGNSA. This CDR3 comprises 13 residues. CDR3 in DNA: TGTGCCAGCAAAATTACAGGCACAGATACGCAGTATTTT. This encodes CASKITGTDTQYF.

This chain links TRBV11-2 with TRBJ1-6, with D possibly TRBD1 on 5 matching bases. Trimming removed 1 base from V and 6 bases from J, with 10 bases in between. The CDR3 is made up of 15 amino acids. The germline V gene has CDR1 SGHAT and CDR2 FQNNGV. CDR3 residues: CASSLVQAGNSPLHF. CDR3 DNA sequence: TGTGCCAGCAGCTTAGTACAGGCGGGTAATTCACCCCTCCACTTT.

This chain uses TRBV25-1 with TRBJ2-5; D gene uncertain. V was cut by 5 bases and J by 5 bases, with 6 bases left in between. CDR1 and CDR2 from the germline V gene are MGHDK and SYGVNS. The CDR3 spans 11 residues. CDR3 region: CASSNGETQYF. In DNA form, the CDR3 reads TGTGCCAGCAGTAATGGGGAGACCCAGTACTTC.

In DNA form, the CDR3 reads TGTGCCAGCTCGCCCGTAGGCGGGGGAGCACCCCTCCACTTT. This sequence encodes CASSPVGGGAPLHF. The rearrangement links TRBV18 to TRBJ1-6; a possible D gene is TRBD1 (5 bases). The CDR3 consists of 14 residues. CDR1 is KGHSH, CDR2 LQKENI, per germline. Trimming cost V 6 bases and J 11 bases, with 17 bases left between them.

The CDR3 sequence: CASSLAGVSGYTF. DNA of the CDR3: TGTGCCAGCAGCTTAGCAGGGGTCAGTGGCTACACCTTC. The genes are TRBV7-2 and TRBJ1-2; the D gene is possibly TRBD1 (5 bases). V gave up 0 bases and J gave up 7 bases, with 9 bases separating them. The V gene's germline CDR1 is SGHTA and CDR2 FQGNSA. CDR3 length equals 13 residues.

The rearrangement uses TRBV5-1 and TRBJ1-2; D might be TRBD1 (6 bases). The germline CDR1 and CDR2 sequences are SGHRS and YFSETQ. V shed 0 bases and J shed 6 bases, with 12 bases lying between them. CDR3 size: 14 residues. Here the CDR3 reads CASSLAAGVDGYTF. DNA of the CDR3: TGCGCCAGCAGCTTGGCGGCAGGGGTGGATGGCTACACCTTC.

This rearrangement joins TRBV19 to TRBJ1-2, with a weak D call TRBD1 (5 bases). The V and J ends lost 8 bases and 4 bases respectively, with 17 bases between them. This CDR3 is 14 amino acids long. CDR1 and CDR2 (germline): LNHDA, SQIVND (reference sequence). CDR3 loop: CASCPGTFIYGYTF. CDR3 sequence (DNA): TGTGCCAGTTGTCCCGGGACCTTTATCTATGGCTACACCTTC.

This clone has only one observation. In nucleotides, the CDR3 is TGTGCCAGCAGCTTAGTGCCAGGGGCGGGAAACACCATATATTTT. Its translation: CASSLVPGAGNTIYF. V and J are TRBV11-2 and TRBJ1-3; a weak D match, TRBD1 (6 bases). The germline gives CDR1 SGHAT, CDR2 FQNNGV. V gave up 1 base and J gave up 4 bases, with 11 bases separating them. The CDR3 has 15 amino acids.

The rearrangement uses TRBV2 and TRBJ1-6, with 7 bases fitting TRBD1. The V and J ends lost 6 bases and 5 bases, in that order; junction bases with no gene match: 7. There are 15 residues in the CDR3. Germline V gene sequence: CDR1 SNHLY, CDR2 FYNNEI. The CDR3 is CASRTGLSNNSPLHF. The DNA of the CDR3 is TGTGCCAGCAGGACAGGGCTTAGCAATAATTCACCCCTCCACTTT. The full variable domain, its missing parts supplied by reference TRBV2 and TRBJ1-6, is EPEVTQTPSHQVTQMGQEVILRCVPISNHLYFYWYRQILGQKVEFLVSFYNNEISEKSEIFDDQFSVERPDGSNFTLKIRSTKLEDSAMYFCASRTGLSNNSPLHFGNGTRLTVT.

The sample holds one count of this clone. The chain carries TRBV14 and TRBJ2-1; D might be TRBD2 (5 bases). V was pared by 3 bases and J by 4 bases, with 13 bases between. Germline assignment: CDR1 SGHDN and CDR2 FVKESK. The CDR3 runs to 15 residues. CDR3 loop: CASSQGAAYYNEQFF. The CDR3, as DNA: TGTGCCAGCAGCCAGGGAGCTGCTTATTACAATGAGCAGTTCTTC.

This clone was picked up one time. V and J are TRBV9 and TRBJ2-5; TRBD2 agrees at 9 bases. CDR1 SGDLS and CDR2 YYNGEE come from the germline V gene. This CDR3 comprises 16 residues. V was pared by 4 bases and J by 5 bases, with 12 bases of the junction left unmatched. The CDR3 DNA follows: TGTGCCAGCAGCCTAGGTCAGCGGGGGGTCTCGGAGACCCAGTACTTC. Its translation is CASSLGQRGVSETQYF.

This chain connects TRBV5-6 to TRBJ1-3, with a possible D match to TRBD1 (5 bases). Germline CDR1 and CDR2: SGHDT and YYEEEE. CDR3 length: 16 amino acids. V lost 4 bases, J lost 0 bases, and 14 bases lay in between. The CDR3 DNA is TGTGCCAGCAGCCCCGGGGGATCTTTCTCTGGAAACACCATATATTTT. It encodes CASSPGGSFSGNTIYF.

The chain uses TRBV7-9 and TRBJ1-1, with TRBD1 matching 11 bases. Trimming at V came to 4 bases and at J to 7 bases, leaving 8 bases not matched to a gene. The CDR3 is made up of 15 amino acids. Germline loops: CDR1 SEHNR, CDR2 FQNEAQ (reference sequence). CDR3 nucleotides: TGTGCCAGCAGCTATCCGGGACAGGGGGATTTTGAAGCTTTCTTT. Its translation is CASSYPGQGDFEAFF.

The rearrangement uses TRBV11-2 and TRBJ2-1; 9 positions agree with TRBD1. V shed 4 bases and J 4 bases; nucleotides not matched to a gene: 5. CDR1 is SGHAT and CDR2 is FQNNGV in the germline V gene. The CDR3 covers 15 residues. This chain's CDR3 is CASSSPGQGYNEQFF. DNA for the CDR3: TGTGCCAGCAGCTCGCCGGGACAGGGATACAATGAGCAGTTCTTC.

This chain uses TRBV28 with TRBJ1-2; 7 bases align to TRBD1. V lost 5 bases, J lost 4 bases, and 10 bases stayed unmatched. This CDR3 has 15 amino acids. Looked up from germline, CDR1 is MDHEN and CDR2 is SYDVKM. In nucleotides, the CDR3 is TGTGCCAGCAGTATGGGTGGGACAGCCATCTATGGCTACACCTTC. Protein sequence: CASSMGGTAIYGYTF.

This clone was counted once. DNA of the CDR3: TGTGCCTGGAGGGCTTACACTGAAGCTTTCTTT. Translation gives CAWRAYTEAFF. V gene TRBV30 combines with J gene TRBJ1-1; D gene ambiguous. V was clipped by 3 bases and J by 3 bases, with 5 bases between them. The CDR3 runs to 11 residues. Germline CDR1 is GTSNPN and CDR2 is SVGIG (reference sequence).

This clone was observed a single time. The chain links TRBV19 to TRBJ2-2; 8 positions agree with TRBD1. The V segment lost 4 bases and the J segment 7 bases; nucleotides outside the gene matches: 8. The germline gives CDR1 LNHDA, CDR2 SQIVND (reference sequence). This CDR3 spans 15 amino acids. This chain's CDR3 is CASSTRQGRDGELFF. DNA of the CDR3: TGTGCCAGTAGTACCCGACAGGGGCGGGACGGGGAGCTGTTTTTT. Full variable domain (outside the CDR3, taken from reference TRBV19 and TRBJ2-2): DGGITQSPKYLFRKEGQNVTLSCEQNLNHDAMYWYRQDPGQGLRLIYYSQIVNDFQKGDIAEGYSVSREKKESFPLTVTSAQKNPTAFYLCASSTRQGRDGELFFGEGSRLTVL.

The rearrangement links TRBV3-1 (or the pseudogene TRBV3-2) to TRBJ2-2, with a tentative D call TRBD1 (5 bases). The germline V gene encodes CDR1 LGHDT and CDR2 YNNKEL (reference sequence). Between the trimmed V and J ends, which lost 0 bases and 8 bases, there was a span of 16 bases. The CDR3 contains 16 residues. CDR3 in amino acids: CASSQEGRTSTGELFF. As DNA, the CDR3 is TGTGCCAGCAGCCAAGAAGGACGGACATCGACTGGGGAGCTGTTTTTT.

This clone was seen a single time. V gene TRBV12-3 or TRBV12-4 combines with J gene TRBJ2-7, with D unclear. The V and J ends lost 5 bases and 5 bases respectively, with 10 bases between them. The CDR3 loop spans 12 amino acids. CDR3 in amino acids: CASSPGTHEQYF. The CDR3 DNA sequence: TGTGCCAGCAGTCCTGGCACCCACGAGCAGTACTTC.

The chain couples TRBV30 to TRBJ1-1; no firm D call. This CDR3 contains 13 residues. V was trimmed by 0 bases and J by 1 base, leaving 6 bases between them. CDR1 and CDR2 from the germline V gene are GTSNPN and SVGIG (reference sequence). The CDR3 sequence is CAWSVPGNTEAFF. The CDR3 DNA reads TGTGCCTGGAGTGTACCCGGGAACACTGAAGCTTTCTTT.

V gene TRBV24-1 combines with J gene TRBJ1-2; 9 bases are a match to TRBD1. With 3 bases clipped from V and 4 bases from J, the junction kept 2 bases outside the gene matches. Germline loops: CDR1 KGHDR, CDR2 SFDVKD. This CDR3 is built from 14 residues. The CDR3 is CATSDNRGLYGYTF. CDR3 DNA sequence: TGTGCCACCAGTGATAACAGGGGGCTCTATGGCTACACCTTC.

The chain carries TRBV18 and TRBJ2-7; 7 nucleotides agree with TRBD1. CDR1 is KGHSH and CDR2 is LQKENI in the germline V gene. CDR3 size: 14 residues. V was pared by 8 bases and J by 7 bases, with 14 bases of the junction left unmatched. DNA for the CDR3: TGTGCCAGCCGTAACTTGGACAGGACGACTGAGCAGTACTTC. Translating gives CASRNLDRTTEQYF.

V and J are TRBV6-5 and TRBJ2-4; the D is unclear. The CDR3 has 12 amino acids. CDR1 is MNHEY and CDR2 is SVGAGI in the germline V gene. V was shortened by 4 bases and J by 12 bases, with 13 bases between the two germline ends. This CDR3 is CASSFTKRPQYF. DNA for the CDR3: TGTGCCAGCAGTTTTACGAAGAGGCCTCAGTACTTC.

This chain uses TRBV24-1 with TRBJ1-5, with D tentatively TRBD1 (6 bases). This CDR3 has 13 residues. With 4 bases removed from V and 7 bases from J, the gap between germline ends came to 10 bases. In germline, CDR1 is KGHDR, CDR2 SFDVKD. CDR3: CATSEGTRQPQHF. CDR3 DNA sequence: TGTGCCACCAGTGAAGGGACACGGCAGCCCCAGCATTTT.

This chain links TRBV19 with TRBJ1-5; the D gene is possibly TRBD1 (5 bases). CDR1 and CDR2 (germline): LNHDA, SQIVND (reference sequence). V was clipped by 5 bases and J by 2 bases, with 7 bases between them. The CDR3 spans 13 residues. The CDR3 DNA follows: TGTGCCAGTAGTCAAGGGGGCAATCAGCCCCAGCATTTT. Translated: CASSQGGNQPQHF. The full variable domain, its missing parts supplied by reference TRBV19 and TRBJ1-5, is DGGITQSPKYLFRKEGQNVTLSCEQNLNHDAMYWYRQDPGQGLRLIYYSQIVNDFQKGDIAEGYSVSREKKESFPLTVTSAQKNPTAFYLCASSQGGNQPQHFGDGTRLSIL.

There are many counts of this clone. The CDR3 region has the DNA TGTGCCAGCAGCTTATCGGCGGGCGTTAGCAATCAGCCCCAGCATTTT. Amino acid sequence: CASSLSAGVSNQPQHF. The V call is TRBV7-2, the J call TRBJ1-5; D gene uncertain. The CDR3 has 16 residues. The germline V and J ends were trimmed by 2 bases and 0 bases, with 11 bases remaining between them. The V gene's germline CDR1 is SGHTA and CDR2 FQGNSA.

The gene calls are TRBV28 and TRBJ1-5; 9 nucleotides align to TRBD1. Per germline, CDR1 MDHEN and CDR2 SYDVKM. This CDR3 has 15 residues. V was pared by 8 bases and J by 5 bases, with 10 bases of the junction left unmatched. CDR3 sequence: CASGDRGMLYQPQHF. The CDR3 DNA reads as TGTGCCAGCGGTGACAGGGGGATGCTTTATCAGCCCCAGCATTTT.